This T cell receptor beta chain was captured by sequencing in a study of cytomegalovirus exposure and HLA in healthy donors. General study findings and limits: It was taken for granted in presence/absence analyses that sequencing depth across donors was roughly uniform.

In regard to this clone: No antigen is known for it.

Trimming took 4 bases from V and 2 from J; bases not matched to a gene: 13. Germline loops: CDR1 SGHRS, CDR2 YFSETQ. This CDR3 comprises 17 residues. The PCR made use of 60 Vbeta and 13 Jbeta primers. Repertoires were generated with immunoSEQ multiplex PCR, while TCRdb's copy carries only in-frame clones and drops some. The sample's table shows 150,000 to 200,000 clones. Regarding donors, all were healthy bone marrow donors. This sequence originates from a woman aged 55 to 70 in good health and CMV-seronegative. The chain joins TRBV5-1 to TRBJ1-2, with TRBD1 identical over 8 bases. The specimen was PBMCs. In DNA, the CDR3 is TGCGCCAGCAGCCAACATGGACAGGGACTTTCGAACTATGGCTACACCTTC. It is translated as CASSQHGQGLSNYGYTF.